The entry below describes one T cell receptor beta chain. Per the original data handling: Amplification of reference gene primers was used by the study to estimate nucleated cell counts. This table comes from immunoSEQ multiplex PCR, and its TCRdb copy is limited to in-frame clones, with some not included. V, J and clone size are taken as reported in that table, and D and trimming were inferred from the DNA itself. The sample carries about 330,000 clones, 70% to 90% recorded once. These data are taken from a study of blood T cell repertoires in COVID-19. Study at large: The samples span acute and convalescent COVID-19 from the United States, Italy and Spain. T cells, B-cell-depleted T cells, or PBMCs provided the cDNA or gDNA that served as material.

Those enrolled, adults aged 18 to 89 years, came from about two dozen US areas. The CDR3 totals 13 residues. Between the trimmed V and J ends, which lost 6 bases and 2 bases, there was a span of 13 bases. Germline V lookup: CDR1 SQVTM, CDR2 ANQGSEA. V is TRBV29-1 and J is TRBJ1-2, with TRBD1 as a possible D gene (5 bases). The clonotype was recovered from a woman between 25 and 40 years old who had recovered from COVID-19. Sequencing was carried out using PBMCs or T cells enriched from blood (not recorded which). CDR3 coding DNA: TGCAGCGTATTTGACAGTCAGAACTATGGCTACACCTTC. It specifies CSVFDSQNYGYTF.